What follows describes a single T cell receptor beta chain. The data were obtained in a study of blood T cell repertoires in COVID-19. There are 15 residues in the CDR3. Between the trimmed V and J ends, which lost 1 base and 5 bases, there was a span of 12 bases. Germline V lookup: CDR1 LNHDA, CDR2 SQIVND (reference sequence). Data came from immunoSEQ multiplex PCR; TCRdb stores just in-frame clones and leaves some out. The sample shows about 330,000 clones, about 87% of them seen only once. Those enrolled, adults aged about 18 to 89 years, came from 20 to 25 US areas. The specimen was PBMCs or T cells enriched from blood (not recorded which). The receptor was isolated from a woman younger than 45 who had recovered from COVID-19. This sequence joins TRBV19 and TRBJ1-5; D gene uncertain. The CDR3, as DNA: TGTGCCAGTAGTATAGGGTGGGCGGGTGATCAGCCCCAGCATTTT. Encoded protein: CASSIGWAGDQPQHF.